The 18 T cell receptor beta chains listed next were all sequenced from one sample in a study of CD8+ T cells in alopecia areata. Described treatment: oral pan-JAK inhibitor, 5-10 mg twice daily. Investigators isolated RNA and reverse transcribed it into cDNA to act as the sequencing template. Clones were sequenced by immunoSEQ multiplex PCR, and TCRdb holds only the in-frame ones, with some missing. The sample yields around 100,000 clones, 50% to 75% seen once. This specimen consisted of CD8+ T cells sorted from blood, obtained at week 24, from a patient treated with tofacitinib. These receptors all come from a human donor with alopecia areata.

This clone was seen many times. Here the CDR3 DNA reads TGTGCCAGCAGCCCCGGGGCAGGGCCCTTCTACGAGCAGTACTTC. This sequence encodes CASSPGAGPFYEQYF. The chain recombines TRBV7-3 with TRBJ2-7; tentatively, D is TRBD1 or TRBD2 (5 bases each). V was pared by 5 bases and J by 3 bases, with 17 bases between. In germline, CDR1 is SGHTA, CDR2 FQGTGA. CDR3 size: 15 residues. The full variable domain, rest sourced from reference TRBV7-3 and TRBJ2-7, is GAGVSQTPSNKVTEKGKYVELRCDPISGHTALYWYRQSLGQGPEFLIYFQGTGAADDSGLPNDRFFAVRPEGSVSTLKIQRTERGDSAVYLCASSPGAGPFYEQYFGPGTRLTVT.

V usage is TRBV15 and J usage is TRBJ1-2; possible D gene TRBD1, 6 bases. There are 15 residues in the CDR3. V was clipped by 2 bases and J by 8 bases, with 18 bases between them. CDR1 is LNHNV and CDR2 is YYDKDF in the germline V gene (reference sequence). In DNA, the CDR3 is TGTGCCACCAGCAGACCCAATGAGGGGGATCAGGGCTACACCTTC. Translated: CATSRPNEGDQGYTF.

Turning to this clone: Different DNA sequences within this sample yield the same CDR3. The chain joins TRBV30 to TRBJ2-7; no definite D call. Germline CDR1 reads GTSNPN; CDR2 reads SVGIG (reference sequence). The CDR3 length is 12 residues. V dropped 0 bases and J dropped 2 bases, with 5 bases sitting between them. CDR3 sequence: CAWSVGTYEQYF. The CDR3 bases are TGTGCCTGGAGTGTAGGGACCTACGAGCAGTACTTC.

Details on this clone: Within the sample, other DNA sequences also encode this same CDR3. The genes are TRBV5-6 and TRBJ2-7; unclear D gene. The germline V gene has CDR1 SGHDT and CDR2 YYEEEE. The CDR3 contains 13 residues. Trimming cost V 0 bases and J 1 base, with 5 bases left between them. The CDR3 sequence: CASSLDFSYEQYF. The DNA for the CDR3 is TGTGCCAGCAGCTTGGACTTTTCCTACGAGCAGTACTTC.

V gene TRBV18 combines with J gene TRBJ1-5; 7 bases map to TRBD1. The V gene's germline CDR1 is KGHSH and CDR2 LQKENI. This CDR3 is built from 16 residues. With V trimmed by 2 bases and J by 5 bases, 9 bases remained unmatched. CDR3 region: CASSPRDLQGYQPQHF. CDR3 nucleotide sequence: TGTGCCAGCTCACCAAGGGATTTACAGGGGTATCAGCCCCAGCATTTT.

This sequence joins TRBV7-9 and TRBJ1-1; the D gene is possibly TRBD1 (6 bases). The CDR3 length is 15 residues. Germline V gives CDR1 SEHNR, CDR2 FQNEAQ (reference sequence). Trimming pared 5 bases from V and 1 base from J, leaving 14 bases between. The CDR3 DNA reads TGTGCCAGCAGCCCTTCACAGGGAACGAACACTGAAGCTTTCTTT. Translated, it gives CASSPSQGTNTEAFF.

The CDR3 coding sequence is TGCGCCAGCAGTAGTCCCGGGACAGGGGACTCCTACAATGAGCAGTTCTTC. As protein: CASSSPGTGDSYNEQFF. The rearrangement links TRBV5-1 to TRBJ2-1; 10 bases match TRBD1. Germline values: CDR1 SGHRS, CDR2 YFSETQ. Unmatched junction bases numbered 8, after V lost 5 bases and J lost 0 bases. The CDR3 totals 17 residues.

CDR3 loop: CASSQRGLYTEAFF. DNA of the CDR3: TGCGCCAGCAGCCAACGGGGGTTGTACACTGAAGCTTTCTTT. The gene calls are TRBV4-3 and TRBJ1-1; TRBD1 is a possible D gene (5 bases). V was shortened by 2 bases and J by 3 bases, with 10 bases between the two germline ends. In germline, CDR1 is LGHNA, CDR2 YSLEER. CDR3 length: 14 residues.

This clone was counted between two and nine times. V is TRBV29-1 and J is TRBJ1-1, with TRBD1 identical over 7 bases. Trimming removed 2 bases from V and 6 bases from J; junction bases left unmatched: 0. Germline-derived CDR1 and CDR2 are SQVTM and ANQGSEA. The CDR3 spans 11 residues. CDR3 sequence: CSVETGAEAFF. CDR3 nucleotide sequence: TGCAGCGTTGAAACAGGGGCTGAAGCTTTCTTT.

This clone has a handful of counts. The rearrangement links TRBV27 to TRBJ2-3; either TRBD1 or TRBD2 may supply D (6 bases each). This CDR3 is 14 amino acids long. Germline V gene data show CDR1 as MNHEY and CDR2 as SMNVEV (reference sequence). The V end lost 5 bases, the J end lost 4 bases, and 13 bases lay between the germline ends. CDR3 nucleotide sequence: TGTGCCAGCAGTGTTTGGGGGGCCTCAGATACGCAGTATTTT. Amino acid sequence: CASSVWGASDTQYF.

The rearrangement uses TRBV9 and TRBJ1-6; no reliable D call. The germline V and J ends were trimmed by 0 bases and 7 bases, with 11 bases remaining between them. Germline-derived CDR1 and CDR2 are SGDLS and YYNGEE. The CDR3 loop spans 15 amino acids. The CDR3: CASSVALGENSPLHF. In nucleotides, the CDR3 is TGTGCCAGCAGCGTAGCCCTTGGCGAGAATTCACCCCTCCACTTT.

The chain uses TRBV30 and TRBJ1-2, with D unresolved. V lost 1 base and J lost 8, with 23 bases in between. The CDR3 runs to 16 residues. Germline V gene data show CDR1 as GTSNPN and CDR2 as SVGIG (reference sequence). The CDR3 sequence: CAWSAQTPTPSGGYTF. As DNA, the CDR3 is TGTGCCTGGAGTGCCCAGACACCTACCCCTTCGGGCGGCTACACCTTC.

This clone was observed a few times. The rearrangement links TRBV9 to TRBJ1-1; D not certain. V dropped 3 bases and J dropped 4 bases, with 16 bases sitting between them. The CDR3 contains 15 residues. Germline CDR1 SGDLS, CDR2 YYNGEE. CDR3 bases: TGTGCCAGCAGCGGACTAGTGGGGTCGACCACTGAAGCTTTCTTT. Translating it yields CASSGLVGSTTEAFF.

The chain carries TRBV6-5 and TRBJ2-7; D unresolved. V lost 6 bases to trimming and J lost 1 base, with 16 bases between them. The CDR3 sequence is 15 residues long. Germline CDR1 MNHEY, CDR2 SVGAGI. Here the CDR3 DNA reads TGTGCCAGCAGATTTAATTTCGGACCTTCCTACGAGCAGTACTTC. Its translation is CASRFNFGPSYEQYF.

The chain has TRBV7-9 and TRBJ2-2, with TRBD2 identical over 9 bases. Trimming took 4 bases from V and 7 from J; bases not matched to a gene: 7. Germline lookup yields CDR1 SEHNR and CDR2 FQNEAQ (reference sequence). The length of the CDR3 is 15 residues. The CDR3 DNA is TGTGCCAGCAGCTCTAGCGGGGCTCCGGGCGGGGAGCTGTTTTTT. This translates into CASSSSGAPGGELFF.

The table lists this clone with a few counts. The chain joins TRBV11-2 to TRBJ2-7; D tentatively reads TRBD1 or TRBD2 (5 bases each). V lost 1 base, J lost 6 bases, and 10 bases lay in between. The CDR3 contains 13 residues. Germline-derived CDR1 and CDR2 are SGHAT and FQNNGV. CDR3 region: CASSLVPGTEQYF. Here the CDR3 DNA reads TGTGCCAGCAGCTTAGTCCCAGGGACCGAGCAGTACTTC.

This chain links TRBV29-1 with TRBJ2-7; D remains ambiguous. The CDR3 has 13 amino acids. Germline lookup yields CDR1 SQVTM and CDR2 ANQGSEA. V dropped 3 bases and J dropped 0 bases, with 9 bases sitting between them. The CDR3 is CSVERLDSYEQYF. CDR3 DNA sequence: TGCAGCGTTGAGAGGTTAGACTCCTACGAGCAGTACTTC.

The V and J genes are TRBV27 and TRBJ1-2; 7 nucleotides align to TRBD1. This CDR3 region has 13 residues. Per the germline V gene, CDR1 is MNHEY and CDR2 is SMNVEV (reference sequence). V dropped 6 bases and J dropped 4; count of bases not matched to a gene: 5. The CDR3 DNA reads as TGTGCCAGCAGCCCGGGACAGCTCTATGGCTACACCTTC. Its translation: CASSPGQLYGYTF.